This TCR beta chain emerged from a study of T-cell reconstitution after alpha-beta-depleted transplantation in children. This clonotype has at least ten counts. Its cognate antigen is unknown. Preparation of the TCRbeta library involved a method that used unique molecular identifiers. TCRdb reprocessed the PCR reads with MiXCR, giving one entry per CDR3 protein. The sample holds fewer than 250,000 distinct CDR3 sequences, 6.5% to 10% seen once. Unmatched junction bases numbered 20, after V lost 10 bases and J lost 3 bases. The CDR3 loop spans 18 amino acids. The V gene's germline CDR1 is MNHEY and CDR2 SMNVEV (reference sequence). Study-wide findings and caveats: A year post-transplant, T-cell counts and diversity derived mostly from newly produced T cells. About two months after transplant, alpha-beta T cells reportedly came from several hundred expanded graft clones. After transplant, high TCRbeta diversity at day 60 in some patients arose from surviving recipient T cells and thymic progenitors.

The source is a male patient between 10 and 17 years old who had a stem cell transplant for acute lymphoblastic leukemia, so the T cells may come from the graft donor. The material sequenced was PBMCs, mostly from graft donor cells, taken 180 days after TCRalphabeta/CD19-depleted stem cell transplant. The genes are TRBV27 and TRBJ1-2; 10 nucleotides align to TRBD1. CDR3 protein: CATKVWRTGTGADYGYTF. The CDR3 nucleotides are TGTGCCACAAAAGTTTGGAGGACCGGGACAGGGGCTGACTATGGCTACACCTTC.